This T cell receptor beta chain comes out of a study of blood T cell repertoires in COVID-19. Study as a whole: Sources were T cells, B-cell-depleted T cells, or PBMCs; the material itself was cDNA or gDNA.

Profiled with immunoSEQ multiplex PCR; TCRdb holds only in-frame clones, not every one. This sample has roughly 350,000 clones, with about 93% found just once. The germline V gene encodes CDR1 LNHNV and CDR2 YYDKDF (reference sequence). V shed 0 bases and J 7 bases; nucleotides not matched to a gene: 15. The CDR3 totals 18 residues. V and J are TRBV15 and TRBJ2-1, with 7 bases fitting TRBD2. Sequenced material: peripheral blood. This receptor was identified in a woman under 30 who had recovered from COVID-19. The CDR3 nucleotides read TGTGCCACCAGCAGAGATCTTGTTCCCCGGTCCGGGGGGAATGAGCAGTTCTTC. Protein: CATSRDLVPRSGGNEQFF.